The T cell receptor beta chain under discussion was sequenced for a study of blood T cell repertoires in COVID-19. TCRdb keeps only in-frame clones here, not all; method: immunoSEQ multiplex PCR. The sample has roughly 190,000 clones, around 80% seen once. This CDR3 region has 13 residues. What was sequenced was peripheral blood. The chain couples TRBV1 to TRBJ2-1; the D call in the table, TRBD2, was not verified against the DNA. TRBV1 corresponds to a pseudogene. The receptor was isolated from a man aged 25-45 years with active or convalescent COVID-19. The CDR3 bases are TGCACCAGCAGCCAAGCGACTAGCGGGGAGCAGTTCTTC. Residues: CTSSQATSGEQFF.